A single sample gave rise to the 11 T cell receptor beta chains below, sequenced in a study of T cells in Graves' hyperthyroidism and ophthalmopathy. The CDR3 regions of TCR beta were amplified from RNA transcripts. RT-PCR in the first round (using the HTBI primer set) targeted the TCR CDR3. TCRdb recomputed calls from the multiplex PCR reads with MiXCR, one row per CDR3 protein. Found here are about 520,000 distinct CDR3 sequences, less than 25% of them singletons; the top ten hold 11%. Sample: blood. The receptor source for this set is a woman in her 30s with Graves' ophthalmopathy.

This clonotype was observed many times. This chain uses TRBV12-3 or TRBV12-4 with TRBJ1-3; 7 bases align to TRBD1. V lost 5 bases to trimming and J lost 2 bases; unmatched junction nucleotides: 3. There are 14 residues in the CDR3. The CDR3 DNA follows: TGTGCCAGCAGTCCCCAGGGGGCTGGAAACACCATATATTTT. Protein: CASSPQGAGNTIYF.

The rearrangement joins TRBV29-1 to TRBJ1-2; D is undetermined. CDR1 is SQVTM and CDR2 is ANQGSEA in the germline V gene. Between the trimmed V and J ends, which lost 5 bases and 6 bases, there was a span of 13 bases. CDR3 size: 12 residues. CDR3 amino acids: CSVQSQYDGYTF. The DNA for the CDR3 is TGCAGCGTTCAGTCCCAGTATGATGGCTACACCTTC.

This clonotype was found many times. The chain joins TRBV6-1 to TRBJ1-2, with TRBD1 as a possible D gene (5 bases). Trimming took off 6 bases at V and 3 bases at J, with 11 bases between the two ends. CDR1 is MNHNS, CDR2 SASEGT, per germline. The CDR3 sequence is 13 residues long. CDR3 nucleotide sequence: TGTGCCAGCAGACCTCAGGGCCACTATGGCTACACCTTC. Translated: CASRPQGHYGYTF.

This clonotype came up a few times. This rearrangement joins TRBV6-1 to TRBJ2-7; 9 bases line up with TRBD1. This CDR3 has 15 amino acids. J gave up 4 bases and V 7 bases, and 11 bases lay outside the gene matches. Germline CDR1 reads MNHNS; CDR2 reads SASEGT. In nucleotides, the CDR3 is TGTGCCAGCACCCATGGGGGACAGGGATTGTACGAGCAGTACTTC. Its translation: CASTHGGQGLYEQYF.

The CDR3 region is CASRTERSVPEAFF. CDR3 in DNA: TGTGCCAGCAGAACCGAGAGGTCGGTTCCTGAAGCTTTCTTT. This rearrangement joins TRBV12-3 or TRBV12-4 to TRBJ1-1; D uncertain. V was cut by 6 bases and J by 6 bases, with 17 bases left in between. The length of the CDR3 is 14 residues.

This rearrangement joins TRBV12-3 or TRBV12-4 to TRBJ1-5, with unresolved D. Deletions cut 3 bases from V and 11 bases from J, with 11 bases between. The CDR3 sequence is 12 residues long. Here the CDR3 reads CASSFGMGSQHF. The CDR3 DNA reads as TGTGCCAGCAGTTTTGGTATGGGATCCCAGCATTTT.

V and J are TRBV24-1 and TRBJ1-5; D might be TRBD1 (5 bases). The CDR3 has 13 amino acids. In germline, CDR1 is KGHDR, CDR2 SFDVKD. V was clipped by 4 bases and J by 7 bases, with 10 bases between them. The CDR3 loop is CATSESGRQPQHF. CDR3 DNA: TGTGCCACCAGTGAGTCAGGGAGGCAGCCCCAGCATTTT.

This chain connects TRBV12-3 or TRBV12-4 to TRBJ1-4, with D uncertain. Trimming stripped 4 bases from V and 7 bases from J, with 13 bases between. The CDR3 covers 14 residues. The CDR3 nucleotides are TGTGCCAGCAGTTCAAGGGAAGGAGGTGAAAAACTGTTTTTT. It encodes CASSSREGGEKLFF.

DNA of the CDR3: TGTGCCAGCAGCCAAGTCCTAAAGGGAAGGACTGAAGCTTTCTTT. Protein sequence: CASSQVLKGRTEAFF. The chain links TRBV14 to TRBJ1-1; D is unresolved. There are 15 residues in the CDR3. The germline V gene has CDR1 SGHDN and CDR2 FVKESK. Trimming shortened V by 1 base and J by 5 bases, and 14 bases separated the two germline ends.

This clonotype was detected a few times. The chain links TRBV6-1 to TRBJ1-5, with 7 bases lining up with TRBD1. The CDR3 sequence is 16 residues long. The trim removed 4 bases at V and 0 bases at J, leaving 6 bases unmatched. Per the germline V gene, CDR1 is MNHNS and CDR2 is SASEGT. The CDR3 here is CASSGDSYYSNQPQHF. The CDR3 DNA reads as TGTGCCAGCAGTGGGGACAGCTACTATAGCAATCAGCCCCAGCATTTT.

Ten or more counts support this clonotype. The rearrangement joins TRBV6-5 to TRBJ2-7; D gene unclear. The length of the CDR3 is 15 residues. From germline, CDR1 is MNHEY and CDR2 SVGAGI. Trimming shortened V by 5 bases and J by 2 bases, and 16 bases separated the two germline ends. CDR3 in DNA: TGTGCCAGCAGTATCCGGGCCAGAGGTGCCTACGAGCAGTACTTC. Its translation is CASSIRARGAYEQYF.